The clone carrying this T cell receptor (beta chain) was counted ten times or more. Germline-derived CDR1 and CDR2 are SEHNR and FQNEAQ (reference sequence). The CDR3 contains 13 residues. Trimming stripped 7 bases from V and 0 bases from J, with 7 bases between. The data are from a study of CD8 T cells in ankylosing spondylitis. TCRdb re-analysed the 5' RACE reads in MiXCR, keeping a single row per CDR3 protein. The sample shows some 150,000 distinct CDR3 sequences, approximately 10% of them seen only once. The chain uses TRBV7-9 and TRBJ2-4; D unclear. The sequencing sample was made of blood, either unsorted or a sorted T cell fraction (not recorded which). The clonotype originates from a female donor with ankylosing spondylitis or in good health (not recorded which). CDR3 residues: CASTPIAKNIQYF. In nucleotides, the CDR3 is TGTGCCAGCACCCCAATAGCCAAAAACATTCAGTACTTC.